This T cell receptor (beta chain) was found in a study of CD4 and CD8 cells across lung adenocarcinoma regions. The patients had localized lung adenocarcinoma, a non-small cell subtype. The CDR3 is 15 residues long. The V and J ends lost 9 bases and 2 bases respectively, with 18 bases between them. CDR1 and CDR2 from the germline V gene are MNHNS and SASEGT. TCRdb analysed the PCR reads with MiXCR anew, one entry per CDR3 protein. The profile shows more than 9,500 distinct CDR3 sequences, 40% to 50% of them singletons. The chain combines TRBV6-1 with TRBJ2-3; weak D call: TRBD2 (7 bases). Material for sequencing was CD8+ T cells from the margin of a lung tumor. The TCR was taken from a male donor with lung adenocarcinoma. The CD4 and CD8 labels of this study may be unreliable. Here the CDR3 reads CARGRGSGDTDTQYF. CDR3 coding DNA: TGTGCCAGGGGGAGGGGGAGCGGAGACACAGATACGCAGTATTTT.